This T cell receptor beta chain was identified in a study of T-cell memory formation after mild COVID-19. The CDR3 runs to 13 residues. Trimming took off 7 bases at V and 3 bases at J, with 9 bases between the two ends. Looked up from germline, CDR1 is SNHLY and CDR2 is FYNNEI. TCRdb reanalysed the 5' RACE reads using MiXCR and keeps one entry per CDR3 protein. The sample shows around 150,000 distinct CDR3 sequences, 13% to 15% of them seen only once. Sequencing used PBMCs or a T cell subset sorted from them (not recorded which). The clonotype originates from an adult woman who had mild COVID-19 (a few samples of this study predate the infection). Cell type and time point are not known. The V call is TRBV2, the J call TRBJ2-2; D not certain. CDR3 loop: CASNVRDTGELFF. DNA of the CDR3: TGTGCCAGCAACGTGAGAGACACCGGGGAGCTGTTTTTT.